Sequencing of this T cell receptor (beta chain) was carried out in a study of T cells in Graves' hyperthyroidism and ophthalmopathy. RNA transcripts yielded amplified TCR beta CDR3 regions. A set of HTBI primers served as the primers for a first-round RT-PCR of the TCR CDR3. In TCRdb, the multiplex PCR reads were re-called with MiXCR into one record per CDR3 protein. The sample contains approximately 610,000 distinct CDR3 sequences, about 14% of which appear only once. Per the germline V gene, CDR1 is MNHNS and CDR2 is SASEGT. With 2 bases removed from V and 3 bases from J, the gap between germline ends came to 5 bases. The length of the CDR3 is 12 residues. This clonotype was picked up many times.

V is TRBV6-1 and J is TRBJ2-7; no reliable D call. The TCR comes from a woman aged 40 to 50 with Graves' ophthalmopathy. Specimen: blood. CDR3 sequence (DNA): TGTGCCAGCAGTGAACAGTTCTACGAGCAGTACTTC. Translation gives CASSEQFYEQYF.